This entry is about one T cell receptor beta chain. Its antigen is still unknown. Without the conserved terminal phenylalanine or tryptophan, this CDR3 likely stems from a read error. This record belongs to a study of tumor-infiltrating lymphocytes in glioblastoma multiforme. The CDR3 spans 14 residues. The germline gives CDR1 MNHEY, CDR2 SVGAGI. V was shortened by 5 bases and J by 12 bases, with 20 bases between the two germline ends. Findings and caveats of the study: Clone frequencies may be distorted by unequal TCR transcripts per cell. Only one glioblastoma patient had TCR and mutation analysis.

Multiple V-beta primers and a C-beta primer amplified TCRB from RNA. These TCRB libraries lack any described unique molecular identifiers. TCRdb recomputed calls from the multiplex PCR reads with MiXCR, one row per CDR3 protein. The table includes about 16,000 distinct CDR3 sequences, roughly 73% detected once. The source is a male donor with glioblastoma. Sequenced material: brain tumor tissue. This rearrangement joins TRBV6-5 to TRBJ2-1, with D possibly TRBD2 on 5 matching bases. This CDR3 is CASSPGPCSDGQFY. CDR3 DNA: TGTGCCAGCAGTCCCGGGCCCTGTAGCGACGGGCAGTTCTAC.